Listed below are T cell receptor beta chains from one sample, sequenced in a study of blood T cell repertoires in COVID-19. Libraries were prepared by immunoSEQ multiplex PCR; TCRdb keeps only in-frame clonotypes and omits some of them. The sample comprises about 150,000 clones, roughly 80% of which are singletons, and 35% to 40% rests with the top ten. Sequencing was carried out using peripheral blood. The receptor set was obtained from a human donor in a cohort sampled during active COVID-19. The CDR3 runs from the conserved cysteine through the conserved F or W. D genes are given only for firm matches. A clone size is listed for some rows: how often the clone was seen (once, few, many), or a class if it is expanded.

-	TRBV11-3	TRBJ1-5	-	TGTGCCAGCAGTGGGCTGGAGGGGCCCCAGCATTTT	CASSGLEGPQHF
-	TRBV28	TRBJ1-1	-	TGTGCCAGCACCTCAAGCGGGGGGCCTACTGAAGCTTTCTTT	CASTSSGGPTEAFF
-	TRBV4-3	TRBJ1-4	-	TGCGCCAGCAGCCACACAACTAATGAAAAACTGTTTTTT	CASSHTTNEKLFF
-	TRBV5-4	TRBJ2-3	-	TGTGCCAGCAGCTTGGCAGGGGGCACAGATACGCAGTATTTT	CASSLAGGTDTQYF
-	TRBV4-1	TRBJ2-7	-	TGCGCCAGCAGCCAAGAACGTAGCTACGAGCAGTACTTC	CASSQERSYEQYF
-	TRBV13	TRBJ2-2	-	TGTGCCAGCAGCTTATTCAGGGAAACCGGGGAGCTGTTTTTT	CASSLFRETGELFF
-	TRBV24-1	TRBJ2-3	-	TGTGCCACCAGTGACCCCGCTCCCGGGGGCACAGATACGCAGTATTTT	CATSDPAPGGTDTQYF
-	TRBV6-4	TRBJ2-3	-	TGTGCCAGCAGTTCAGCAGGGGGAGGTACAGATACGCAGTATTTT	CASSSAGGGTDTQYF
-	TRBV7-6	TRBJ1-2	-	TGTGCCAGCAGCTTGGGGCCCGGGTATAACTATGGCTACACCTTC	CASSLGPGYNYGYTF
TRBD1	TRBV19	TRBJ1-6	-	TGTGCCAGTAGTATAAGACAGGGGGGTTCACCCCTCCACTTT	CASSIRQGGSPLHF
-	TRBV7-8	TRBJ1-4	-	TGTGCCAGCAGCTTAGTGGCGGGTCAGGGAGGTGAAAAACTGTTTTTT	CASSLVAGQGGEKLFF
TRBD1	TRBV5-6	TRBJ2-1	few	TGTGCCAGCAGCTGGGGACAGGGATTAAACAATGAGCAGTTCTTC	CASSWGQGLNNEQFF
-	TRBV19	TRBJ1-4	-	TGTGCCAGTAGTATAGCACGGGGGAGTGAAAAACTGTTTTTT	CASSIARGSEKLFF
-	TRBV19	TRBJ2-7	-	TGTGCCAGTAGTACAGGATACGATTCCGAGCAGTACTTC	CASSTGYDSEQYF
-	TRBV11-2	TRBJ1-5	-	TGTGCCAGCAGCTTAGGGCAGGGCTGGTCTCAGCCCCAGCATTTT	CASSLGQGWSQPQHF
TRBD1	TRBV6-5	TRBJ2-7	-	TGTGCCAGCAGTCACAGGGGCCCCTACGAGCAGTACTTC	CASSHRGPYEQYF
-	TRBV6-5	TRBJ1-2	-	TGTGCCAGCAGTTTCCACGGAGGAGACTATGGCTACACCTTC	CASSFHGGDYGYTF
TRBD2	TRBV9	TRBJ2-7	-	TGTGCCAGCAGCGTCGAATTCAGCGGGGCGGAGCAGTACTTC	CASSVEFSGAEQYF
-	TRBV11-2	TRBJ2-1	-	TGTGCCAGCAGCTTAGAGGTGAGGGGGACACCCTTTTCCAATGAGCAGTTCTTC	CASSLEVRGTPFSNEQFF
TRBD1	TRBV6-5	TRBJ1-2	-	TGTGCCAGCGACAGGGAGAACTATGGCTACACCTTC	CASDRENYGYTF
-	TRBV3-1/TRBV3-2	TRBJ2-1	-	TGTGCCGCCTCAGACAGGTACCCGGGGGAGCAGTTCTTC	CAASDRYPGEQFF
-	TRBV4-3	TRBJ1-1	-	TGCGCCAGCAGCCAAGATCATCGGTCCAACACTGAAGCTTTCTTT	CASSQDHRSNTEAFF
-	TRBV2	TRBJ1-1	-	TGTGCCAGCAGTGTGGAGGGCATGAACACTGAAGCTTTCTTT	CASSVEGMNTEAFF
TRBD1	TRBV27	TRBJ1-1	-	TGTGCCAGCTTGGGACAGGGTGCTGAAGCTTTCTTT	CASLGQGAEAFF
-	TRBV7-8	TRBJ1-5	-	TGTGCCAGCAGCTTACGTCGGGACACAAGCAATCAGCCCCAGCATTTT	CASSLRRDTSNQPQHF
TRBD1	TRBV2	TRBJ2-7	-	TGTGCCAGCACCATAGTCGGGACAGGGGACTACGAGCAGTACTTC	CASTIVGTGDYEQYF
-	TRBV3-1/TRBV3-2	TRBJ2-7	-	TGTGCCAGCAGTCGAAGGCCAGGTCAAAACGAGCAGTACTTC	CASSRRPGQNEQYF
-	TRBV7-7	TRBJ1-1	-	TGTGCTAGCAGCCCAGAGGACGGGGGGTACACTGAAGCTTTCTTT	CASSPEDGGYTEAFF
TRBD1	TRBV28	TRBJ1-4	-	TGTGCCAGCAGCCCTCCGACAGGGCTATACGGGGCTAATGAAAAACTGTTTTTT	CASSPPTGLYGANEKLFF
TRBD2	TRBV6-5	TRBJ2-1	-	TGTGCCAGCAGTTACTCCGCGGGGGGGCCTTATGAGCAGTTCTTC	CASSYSAGGPYEQFF
TRBD1	TRBV28	TRBJ1-2	-	TGTGCCAGCAGTCCCGGACAGGGGGGCTATGGCTACACCTTC	CASSPGQGGYGYTF
-	TRBV9	TRBJ1-2	-	TGTGCCAGCTCCCGGGGAGTAGAGAATGGCTACACCTTC	CASSRGVENGYTF
-	TRBV19	TRBJ1-2	-	TGTGCCAGTAGTATATTGACGGGCTATGGCTACACCTTC	CASSILTGYGYTF
-	TRBV7-9	TRBJ1-1	-	TGTGCCAGCAGCTTACCAGGGATCGAGGACACTGAAGCTTTCTTT	CASSLPGIEDTEAFF
-	TRBV6-6	TRBJ1-1	once	TGTGCCAGCAGTTACTCGGGCAGGGCTGAAGCTTTCTTT	CASSYSGRAEAFF
-	TRBV5-1	TRBJ1-2	-	TGCGCCAGCAGTACAACGGGTTCGAGCGGCTACACCTTC	CASSTTGSSGYTF
TRBD1	TRBV7-2	TRBJ2-3	few	TGTGCCAGTGGGACAGGAAGAGTCGATACGCAGTATTTT	CASGTGRVDTQYF
TRBD1	TRBV3-1/TRBV3-2	TRBJ1-6	-	TGTGCCAGCAGCCAGAGACAGGGGGATAATTCACCCCTCCACTTT	CASSQRQGDNSPLHF
TRBD1	TRBV3-1/TRBV3-2	TRBJ1-5	-	TGTGCCAGCAGCCAAGCCAGGGGGAACAATCAGCCCCAGCATTTT	CASSQARGNNQPQHF
-	TRBV28	TRBJ1-4	-	TGTGCCAGCAGCCCAGGGTCAACTAATGAAAAACTGTTTTTT	CASSPGSTNEKLFF